This TCR beta chain was recorded in a study of blood T cell repertoires in COVID-19. Study-level background: Italy, Spain and the United States were the sources of the convalescent and acute COVID-19 samples.

This clone was recorded once. V lost 6 bases and J 5 bases, leaving 7 bases between the germline ends. Germline lookup yields CDR1 MNHEY and CDR2 SVGAGI. The CDR3 spans 11 residues. How the authors handled the data: Amplified reference gene primers provided the basis for estimating nucleated cell counts. The method was immunoSEQ multiplex PCR; TCRdb's version includes in-frame clones alone and lacks a portion of them. V, J and clone size reflect that table, while D and trimming were determined from the DNA. Altogether under 250,000 clones are present, approximately 85% being singletons, with the ten largest covering under 2.5%. In Seattle, patients joined the study during active infection and were tracked longitudinally.

The sequenced material came from peripheral blood. The receptor was derived from a woman aged 70-85 years with COVID-19, enrolled during active disease. V is TRBV6-5 and J is TRBJ2-5; D gene unclear. The CDR3 bases are TGTGCCAGCAGCCGGTTGGAGACCCAGTACTTC. This gives the protein CASSRLETQYF.